These 20 T cell receptor beta chains originate from one sample sequenced in a study of blood T cells in healthy people across ages. A J-beta primer mix and a sample-barcoded 5' primer were used in a second PCR of roughly 6 to 11 cycles. One entry per CDR3 protein, called by TCRdb with MiXCR from the 5' RACE reads. The top ten hold 23% of the sample, which has 1,800,000 or so distinct CDR3 sequences, approximately 39% seen once. Material for sequencing was blood. The source is a human donor in good health.

The chain employs TRBV6-6 and TRBJ2-5, with a tentative D call TRBD1 (5 bases). CDR3 length equals 16 residues. CDR1 and CDR2 from the germline V gene are MNHNY and SVGAGI (reference sequence). V lost 0 bases and J 5 bases, leaving 16 bases between the germline ends. The CDR3 DNA follows: TGTGCCAGCAGTTACTCAGTGGTTGTCAGGGTTGAGACCCAGTACTTC. This codes for CASSYSVVVRVETQYF.

This clonotype turned up a few times. V and J are TRBV11-3 and TRBJ2-7; TRBD1 agrees at 7 bases. V dropped 4 bases and J dropped 4; count of bases not matched to a gene: 19. The CDR3 is 18 amino acids. CDR1 SGHNT and CDR2 YENEEA come from the germline V gene. CDR3: CASSSEHARDRPWYEQYF. DNA of the CDR3: TGTGCCAGCAGCTCCGAGCACGCTCGGGACAGACCATGGTACGAGCAGTACTTC.

This clonotype was observed a few times. This chain connects TRBV29-1 to TRBJ2-5, with D unclear. V was shortened by 4 bases and J by 1 base, with 16 bases between the two germline ends. The CDR3 consists of 15 residues. The germline V gene encodes CDR1 SQVTM and CDR2 ANQGSEA. The CDR3 here is CSVADWYTLQETQYF. The CDR3, as DNA: TGCAGCGTTGCCGACTGGTACACTCTCCAAGAGACCCAGTACTTC.

At least ten counts were recorded for this clonotype. The rearrangement uses TRBV7-2 and TRBJ1-5; no clear D. The V end was cut by 1 base, the J end by 4 bases, with 2 bases between. The CDR3 contains 12 residues. The germline V gene encodes CDR1 SGHTA and CDR2 FQGNSA. DNA for the CDR3: TGTGCCAGCAGCTTAGAGAATCAGCCCCAGCATTTT. Its translation is CASSLENQPQHF.

This clonotype was seen only a few times. The chain recombines TRBV7-2 with TRBJ2-7; D not certain. The CDR3 contains 14 residues. V lost 5 bases and J 3 bases, leaving 14 bases between the germline ends. The germline gives CDR1 SGHTA, CDR2 FQGNSA. The DNA for the CDR3 is TGTGCCAGCAGCCCCTTCGGCGTCCGCTACGAGCAGTACTTC. Protein: CASSPFGVRYEQYF.

The genes are TRBV20-1 and TRBJ2-2, with 7 bases identical to TRBD1. CDR3 length equals 16 residues. V was clipped by 5 bases and J by 4 bases; unmatched bases: 13. Germline V gene sequence: CDR1 DFQATT, CDR2 SNEGSKA (reference sequence). Written as DNA, the CDR3 is TGCAGTGCTCTTAGGACGGGACAGTTAATCACCGGGGAGCTGTTTTTT. Protein: CSALRTGQLITGELFF.

This clonotype was found a few times. V and J are TRBV12-3 or TRBV12-4 and TRBJ2-1, with 9 bases fitting TRBD2. This CDR3 has 19 amino acids. Trimming removed 7 bases from V and 5 bases from J; junction bases left unmatched: 21. The DNA of the CDR3 is TGTGCCAGCAAAGGGGAAATTCCTAGCGGGGATCCATGGGACAATGAGCAGTTCTTC. Its translation: CASKGEIPSGDPWDNEQFF.

This clonotype was seen a few times. The chain carries TRBV7-8 and TRBJ2-5, with 7 bases matching TRBD2. The junction had 14 bases not matched to a gene; V was cut back by 5 bases and J by 5 bases. The CDR3 is 16 amino acids. CDR1 is SGHVS, CDR2 FQNEAQ, per germline. CDR3 residues: CASSNKTTGRGETQYF. The DNA for the CDR3 is TGTGCCAGCAGCAACAAGACTACCGGGCGGGGGGAGACCCAGTACTTC.

V usage is TRBV29-1 and J usage is TRBJ2-3; 10 nucleotides align to TRBD2. The CDR3 loop spans 16 amino acids. Germline trimming cut 4 bases from V and 3 bases from J; bases unmatched to any gene: 10. The germline CDR1 and CDR2 sequences are SQVTM and ANQGSEA. The CDR3 loop reads CSVVVQRGGLTDTQYF. CDR3 DNA sequence: TGCAGCGTTGTAGTCCAGCGGGGGGGCCTTACAGATACGCAGTATTTT.

The genes are TRBV7-2 and TRBJ2-7, with TRBD2 matching 11 bases. The CDR3 contains 16 residues. The V segment lost 2 bases and the J segment 4 bases; nucleotides outside the gene matches: 7. In germline, CDR1 is SGHTA, CDR2 FQGNSA. The CDR3 loop is CASSLLRLAGIYEQYF. The CDR3 bases are TGTGCCAGCAGCTTATTGAGACTAGCGGGGATTTACGAGCAGTACTTC.

The rearrangement uses TRBV4-1 and TRBJ1-2; D is uncertain. Trimming took 1 base from V and 4 from J, leaving 16 bases between them. This CDR3 is 16 amino acids long. Germline values: CDR1 MGHRA, CDR2 YSYEKL. The CDR3 DNA reads TGCGCCAGCAGCCAAGTATCGGCGGAACCTCTCTATGGCTACACCTTC. It is translated as CASSQVSAEPLYGYTF.

The V and J genes are TRBV4-1 and TRBJ2-1, with unresolved D. Germline V lookup: CDR1 MGHRA, CDR2 YSYEKL. The CDR3 is made up of 15 amino acids. Trimming pared 0 bases from V and 7 bases from J, leaving 13 bases between. This chain's CDR3 is CASSQEVGLSNEQFF. The CDR3 region has the DNA TGCGCCAGCAGCCAAGAGGTGGGCCTCTCGAATGAGCAGTTCTTC.

This clonotype was found many times. V is TRBV6-5 and J is TRBJ2-7, with no clear D. Germline V gives CDR1 MNHEY, CDR2 SVGAGI. The CDR3 consists of 14 residues. V was clipped by 2 bases and J by 2 bases, with 10 bases between them. CDR3 in DNA: TGTGCCAGCAGTTACAGGGTTGGGACCTACGAGCAGTACTTC. This translates into CASSYRVGTYEQYF.

This chain joins TRBV10-3 and TRBJ2-1; D may be TRBD2 (6 bases). With 5 bases removed from V and 7 bases from J, the gap between germline ends came to 15 bases. CDR3 length: 14 amino acids. Germline assignment: CDR1 ENHRY and CDR2 SYGVKD. CDR3 bases: TGTGCCATCAGTTTACTAGCTTTGAGTAATGAGCAGTTCTTC. It specifies CAISLLALSNEQFF.

The V gene is TRBV11-2, the J gene TRBJ2-5; D could derive from TRBD1 or TRBD2 (5 bases each). The tail of the sequence fits TRBJ2-7 better, so the J call may be wrong. CDR1 and CDR2 from the germline V gene are SGHAT and FQNNGV. The CDR3 is made up of 14 amino acids. The DNA of the CDR3 is TGTGCCAGCAGCCCAGGGACGCAGGTGGACGAGCAGTACTTC. It yields the protein CASSPGTQVDEQYF.

The chain recombines TRBV14 with TRBJ1-1; possibly TRBD1 for D (6 bases). Looked up from germline, CDR1 is SGHDN and CDR2 is FVKESK. The CDR3 spans 13 residues. V shed 5 bases and J shed 10 bases, with 17 bases lying between them. The CDR3 nucleotides read TGTGCCAGCAGCGAACAGGGTCCCGGGGGAGCTTTCTTT. Protein sequence: CASSEQGPGGAFF. Full variable domain (outside the CDR3, taken from reference TRBV14 and TRBJ1-1): EAGVTQFPSHSVIEKGQTVTLRCDPISGHDNLYWYRRVMGKEIKFLLHFVKESKQDESGMPNNRFLAERTGGTYSTLKVQPAELEDSGVYFCASSEQGPGGAFFGQGTRLTVV.

With regard to this clonotype: The junction differs from germline at one of its ends, possibly a read error. This rearrangement joins TRBV14 to TRBJ2-7; D not certain. This CDR3 is 12 amino acids long. Looked up from germline, CDR1 is SGHDN and CDR2 is FVKESK. In nucleotides, the CDR3 is TGTGCCAGCAGCCAAGAATCCTACGAGCGGTACTTC. It specifies CASSQESYERYF.

The chain joins TRBV6-2 or TRBV6-3 to TRBJ2-4; 8 bases align to TRBD2. The assigned J gene may be wrong: the sequence end matches TRBJ2-7 better. The CDR3 has 14 residues. Germline CDR1 and CDR2: MNHEY and SVGEGT. The CDR3: CASSYAGTRNEQYF. The CDR3 DNA sequence: TGTGCCAGCAGTTACGCGGGGACTAGAAACGAGCAGTACTTC.

This chain links TRBV28 with TRBJ2-1; D call uncertain. This CDR3 comprises 12 residues. V gave up 6 bases and J gave up 5 bases, with 8 bases separating them. Germline V gene data show CDR1 as MDHEN and CDR2 as SYDVKM. Here the CDR3 reads CASSRINNEQFF. In DNA, the CDR3 is TGTGCCAGCAGCCGAATTAACAATGAGCAGTTCTTC.

This sequence joins TRBV20-1 and TRBJ1-6; a weak D match, TRBD1 (5 bases). Between the trimmed V and J ends, which lost 3 bases and 8 bases, there was a span of 11 bases. Germline V gives CDR1 DFQATT, CDR2 SNEGSKA (reference sequence). The CDR3 loop spans 13 amino acids. In DNA form, the CDR3 reads TGCAGTGCTAGCCCCCAGGGTCATTCACCCCTCCACTTT. It encodes CSASPQGHSPLHF.